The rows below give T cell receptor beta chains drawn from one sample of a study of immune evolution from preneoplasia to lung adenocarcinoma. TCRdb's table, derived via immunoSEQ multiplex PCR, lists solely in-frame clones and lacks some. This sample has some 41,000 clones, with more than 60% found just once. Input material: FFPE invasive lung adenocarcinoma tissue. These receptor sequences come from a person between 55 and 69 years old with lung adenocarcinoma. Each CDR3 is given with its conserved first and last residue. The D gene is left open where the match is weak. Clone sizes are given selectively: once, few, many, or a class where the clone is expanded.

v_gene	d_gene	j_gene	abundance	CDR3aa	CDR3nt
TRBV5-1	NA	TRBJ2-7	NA	CASSLAAGSSYEQYF	TGCGCCAGCAGCTTGGCGGCGGGGAGCTCCTACGAGCAGTACTTC
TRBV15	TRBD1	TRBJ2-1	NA	CATSIRTGRGNEQFF	TGTGCCACCAGCATAAGGACAGGGCGTGGCAATGAGCAGTTCTTC
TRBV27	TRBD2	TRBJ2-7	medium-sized	CASTPRGVSGEQYF	TGTGCCAGCACCCCACGGGGGGTGTCGGGCGAGCAGTACTTC
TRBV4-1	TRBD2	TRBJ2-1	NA	CASSQDLYLAGPDEQFF	TGCGCCAGCAGCCAAGATTTATACCTAGCGGGCCCAGATGAGCAGTTCTTC
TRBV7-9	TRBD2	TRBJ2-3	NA	CASSLGTSGSTDTQYF	TGTGCCAGCAGCTTAGGGACTAGCGGGAGCACAGATACGCAGTATTTT
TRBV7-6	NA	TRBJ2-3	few	CASSQKPRLSADTQYF	TGTGCCAGCAGCCAAAAGCCCAGGTTATCGGCAGATACGCAGTATTTT
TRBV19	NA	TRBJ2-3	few	CASSIRLSTDTQYF	TGTGCCAGTAGTATCCGTCTTAGCACAGATACGCAGTATTTT
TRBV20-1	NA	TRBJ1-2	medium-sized	CSGQGYGYTF	TGCAGTGGGCAGGGCTATGGCTACACCTTC
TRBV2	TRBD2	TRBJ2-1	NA	CASSASALSGRATNEQFF	TGTGCCAGCAGTGCCTCAGCCCTTAGCGGGAGGGCCACCAATGAGCAGTTCTTC
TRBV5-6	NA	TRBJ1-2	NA	CASSLAARDYGYTF	TGTGCCAGCAGCTTGGCCGCAAGGGACTATGGCTACACCTTC
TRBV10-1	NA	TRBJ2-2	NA	CASRDNANTGELFF	TGCGCCAGCAGGGACAACGCGAACACCGGGGAGCTGTTTTTT
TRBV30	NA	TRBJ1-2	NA	CAWSVSVNYGYTF	TGTGCCTGGAGTGTATCGGTTAACTATGGCTACACCTTC
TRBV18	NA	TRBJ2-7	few	CASSPSTGTYEQYF	TGTGCCAGCTCACCGTCGACAGGAACCTACGAGCAGTACTTC
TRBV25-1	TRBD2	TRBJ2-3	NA	CASSGLAGGTDTQYF	TGTGCCAGCAGTGGACTAGCGGGGGGCACAGATACGCAGTATTTT
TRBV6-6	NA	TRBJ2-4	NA	CASSYSPIPSQGIQYF	TGTGCCAGCAGTTACTCGCCCATCCCCAGCCAAGGCATTCAGTACTTC
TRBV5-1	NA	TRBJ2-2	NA	CASSLYDGELFF	TGCGCCAGCAGCTTGTACGACGGGGAGCTGTTTTTT
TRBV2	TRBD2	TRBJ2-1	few	CASSYLSTGGNEQFF	TGTGCCAGCAGCTATCTTTCGACGGGAGGGAATGAGCAGTTCTTC
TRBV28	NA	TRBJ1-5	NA	CASTYPGGGNQPQHF	TGTGCCAGCACCTACCCGGGGGGAGGTAATCAGCCCCAGCATTTT
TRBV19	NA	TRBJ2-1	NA	CASSMKVTYNEQFF	TGTGCCAGTAGTATGAAAGTTACTTACAATGAGCAGTTCTTC
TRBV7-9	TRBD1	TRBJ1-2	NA	CASSPTGDWVYGYTF	TGTGCCAGCAGCCCTACAGGGGATTGGGTCTATGGCTACACCTTC
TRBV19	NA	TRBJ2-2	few	CASSIGPNTGELFF	TGTGCCAGTAGTATAGGCCCGAACACCGGGGAGCTGTTTTTT
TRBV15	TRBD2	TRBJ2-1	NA	CATSRDFDVAGGPVEQFF	TGTGCCACCAGCAGAGATTTTGACGTCGCGGGAGGGCCGGTTGAGCAGTTCTTC
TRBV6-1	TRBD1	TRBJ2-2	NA	CASWATGGRTGELFF	TGTGCCAGCTGGGCAACAGGGGGTCGAACCGGGGAGCTGTTTTTT
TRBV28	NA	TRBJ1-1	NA	CASATPRRAFF	TGTGCCAGCGCCACCCCCCGCAGGGCTTTCTTT
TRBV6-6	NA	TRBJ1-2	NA	CASSSGQGYGYTF	TGTGCCAGCAGTTCGGGGCAGGGTTATGGCTACACCTTC
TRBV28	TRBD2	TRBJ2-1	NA	CASSLLAGGKDEQFF	TGTGCCAGCAGTTTACTAGCGGGAGGTAAAGATGAGCAGTTCTTC
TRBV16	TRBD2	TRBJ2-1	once	CASSQSRGGNEQFF	TGTGCCAGCAGCCAATCTCGCGGGGGGAATGAGCAGTTCTTC
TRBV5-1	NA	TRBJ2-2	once	CASGPTTGELFF	TGCGCCAGCGGCCCGACCACCGGGGAGCTGTTTTTT
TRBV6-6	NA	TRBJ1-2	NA	CASSYPVGVDYGYTF	TGTGCCAGCAGTTACCCCGTTGGGGTCGACTATGGCTACACCTTC
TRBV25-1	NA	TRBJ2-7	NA	CASSPLGVGTASYEQYF	TGTGCCAGCAGTCCCCTGGGGGTAGGGACCGCCTCCTACGAGCAGTACTTC
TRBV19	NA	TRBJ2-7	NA	CASSIGIWGSYEQYF	TGTGCCAGTAGTATAGGCATATGGGGCTCCTACGAGCAGTACTTC
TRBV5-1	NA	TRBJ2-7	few	CASSLTPGSREQYF	TGCGCCAGCAGCTTGACTCCCGGTTCAAGAGAGCAGTACTTC
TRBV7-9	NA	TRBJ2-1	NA	CASSLGDISAGDEQFF	TGTGCCAGCAGCTTAGGAGATATCTCCGCTGGGGATGAGCAGTTCTTC
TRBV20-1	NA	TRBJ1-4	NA	CSARAWQGLFF	TGCAGTGCTAGAGCGTGGCAGGGCCTGTTTTTT
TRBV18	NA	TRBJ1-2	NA	CASSPTGSHGYTF	TGTGCCAGCTCACCAACGGGGTCTCATGGCTACACCTTC
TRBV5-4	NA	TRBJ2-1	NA	CASSPWVMTGNEQFF	TGTGCCAGCAGCCCCTGGGTGATGACGGGCAATGAGCAGTTCTTC
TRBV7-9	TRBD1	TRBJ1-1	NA	CASSTGQVGNTEAFF	TGTGCCAGCAGCACCGGACAGGTGGGGAACACTGAAGCTTTCTTT
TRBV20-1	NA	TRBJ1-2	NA	CSAPWNYGYTF	TGCAGTGCCCCATGGAACTATGGCTACACCTTC
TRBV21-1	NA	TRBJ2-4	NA	CASISGERAKNIQYF	TGTGCCAGCATCTCTGGCGAGAGGGCCAAAAACATTCAGTACTTC
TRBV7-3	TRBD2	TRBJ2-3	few	CASSLNPLSAGGGRTDTQYF	TGTGCCAGCAGCTTAAACCCCCTTTCTGCGGGAGGGGGAAGGACAGATACGCAGTATTTT
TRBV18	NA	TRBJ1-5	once	CASSPRQGETQPQHF	TGTGCCAGCTCACCCCGGCAGGGCGAGACTCAGCCCCAGCATTTT
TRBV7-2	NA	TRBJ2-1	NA	CASQPYRGNEQFF	TGTGCCAGCCAACCTTACCGGGGGAATGAGCAGTTCTTC
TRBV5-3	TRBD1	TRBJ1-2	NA	CARSSHAGQGAGYGYTF	TGTGCCAGAAGCTCACATGCGGGACAGGGGGCCGGCTATGGCTACACCTTC
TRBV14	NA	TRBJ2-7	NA	CASSPRASYEQYF	TGTGCCAGCAGCCCCCGAGCCTCCTACGAGCAGTACTTC
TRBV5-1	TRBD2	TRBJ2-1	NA	CASKLAGATEQFF	TGCGCCAGCAAACTAGCGGGAGCCACTGAGCAGTTCTTC
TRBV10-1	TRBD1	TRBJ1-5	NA	CASKPDGQDSMRPYNQPQHF	TGCGCCAGCAAACCAGACGGACAGGATTCGATGCGCCCCTACAATCAGCCCCAGCATTTT
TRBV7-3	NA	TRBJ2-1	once	CASSLQRDNNEQFF	TGTGCCAGCAGCTTACAGCGGGACAACAATGAGCAGTTCTTC
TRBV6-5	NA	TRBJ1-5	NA	CASRSGSDRNQPQHF	TGTGCCAGCCGTTCAGGGTCGGATCGCAATCAGCCCCAGCATTTT
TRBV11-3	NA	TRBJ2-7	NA	CASSAIGEQYF	TGTGCCAGCAGCGCGATTGGGGAGCAGTACTTC
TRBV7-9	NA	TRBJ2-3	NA	CASSLGRLSTDTQYF	TGTGCCAGCAGCCTCGGGCGGCTAAGTACAGATACGCAGTATTTT
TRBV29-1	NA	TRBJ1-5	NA	CSVGYGGSNQPQHF	TGCAGCGTTGGATACGGGGGGAGCAATCAGCCCCAGCATTTT
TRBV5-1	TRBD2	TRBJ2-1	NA	CASSSTQGSGSYNEQFF	TGCGCCAGCAGCTCCACCCAGGGTAGCGGGAGCTACAATGAGCAGTTCTTC
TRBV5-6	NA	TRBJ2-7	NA	CASSLFPYEQYF	TGTGCCAGCAGCTTGTTTCCCTACGAGCAGTACTTC
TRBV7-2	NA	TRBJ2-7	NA	CASSLMKSLEQYF	TGTGCCAGCAGCTTAATGAAGTCACTCGAGCAGTACTTC